This entry lists 25 T cell receptor beta chains sequenced from one sample in a study of shared clonotypes between healthy human individuals. Repertoires were generated with immunoSEQ multiplex PCR, while TCRdb's copy carries only in-frame clones and drops some. The profile shows under 1,100,000 clones, 75% to 85% of them singletons. Input material: memory CD4+ T cells from PBMCs. Sample subset: CD45RA-negative fraction. These receptors were collected from a man between 18 and 29 years old in good health. Some clones in this sample may be carry-over from other donors' samples.

The rearrangement links TRBV7-2 to TRBJ2-7; 7 positions match TRBD2. CDR3 size: 12 residues. J lost 7 bases, V lost 2 bases, and 2 bases had no gene match. Per the germline V gene, CDR1 is SGHTA and CDR2 is FQGNSA. The CDR3 DNA reads as TGTGCCAGCAGCTTACCTAGCGGTGAGCAGTACTTC. Translated: CASSLPSGEQYF.

The chain has TRBV4-3 and TRBJ2-2; D might be TRBD1 (6 bases). CDR1 and CDR2 (germline): LGHNA, YSLEER. V was cut by 3 bases and J by 4 bases, with 9 bases left in between. This CDR3 is built from 14 residues. CDR3 sequence (DNA): TGCGCCAGCAGCCAGAGACAGGCCACCGGGGAGCTGTTTTTT. Translation: CASSQRQATGELFF.

Regarding this clone: Other DNA sequences in the same sample also yield this CDR3. The genes are TRBV7-9 and TRBJ1-2, with D uncertain. V gave up 3 bases and J gave up 3 bases, with 8 bases separating them. Germline loops: CDR1 SEHNR, CDR2 FQNEAQ (reference sequence). The CDR3 has 13 residues. The DNA of the CDR3 is TGTGCCAGCAGCTTTGGCACAGACTATGGCTACACCTTC. Encoded protein: CASSFGTDYGYTF.

Notes on this clone: Mismatch with germline at one junction end may stem from a read error. J is TRBJ2-5 and V is TRBV15, with 10 bases that match TRBD1. The CDR3 extends over 14 amino acids. Germline V gene lookup returns CDR1 LNHNV and CDR2 YYDKDF (reference sequence). CDR3 nucleotide sequence: TGTGCCACCAGCGGAGACAGGGGGCGGGAGACCCAGTACTTC. It codes for CATSGDRGRETQYF. The full variable domain, completed using reference TRBV15 and TRBJ2-5, is DAMVIQNPRYQVTQFGKPVTLSCSQTLNHNVMYWYQQKSSQAPKLLFHYYDKDFNNEADTPDNFQSRRPNTSFCFLDIRSPGLGDTAMYLCATSGDRGRETQYFGPGTRLLVL.

This chain joins TRBV5-4 and TRBJ1-2; a possible D gene is TRBD1 (6 bases). This CDR3 region has 13 residues. V was shortened by 4 bases and J by 1 base, with 8 bases between the two germline ends. Germline CDR1 and CDR2: SGHNT and YYREEE (reference sequence). CDR3: CASSADSNYGYTF. The CDR3 nucleotides are TGTGCCAGCAGCGCGGACAGTAACTATGGCTACACCTTC.

The chain combines TRBV29-1 with TRBJ1-1, with D maybe TRBD1 (5 bases). CDR1 and CDR2 from the germline V gene are SQVTM and ANQGSEA. This CDR3 is built from 11 residues. V was pared by 8 bases and J by 7 bases, with 14 bases between. In nucleotides, the CDR3 is TGCAGCACACGCGGTACAGGTGAAGCTTTCTTT. Translation gives CSTRGTGEAFF.

The gene calls are TRBV15 and TRBJ2-1, with 10 bases fitting TRBD1. This CDR3 is built from 17 residues. The junction had 3 bases not matched to a gene; V was cut back by 1 base and J by 0 bases. Germline CDR1 is LNHNV and CDR2 is YYDKDF (reference sequence). For the CDR3, the DNA is TGTGCCACCAGCAGAGTCCGACAGGGGGCCTCCTACAATGAGCAGTTCTTC. Translation gives CATSRVRQGASYNEQFF.

V is TRBV28 and J is TRBJ2-7; tentative D call: TRBD1 (6 bases). Germline V lookup: CDR1 MDHEN, CDR2 SYDVKM. The V end lost 7 bases, the J end lost 3 bases, and 16 bases lay between the germline ends. The CDR3 contains 14 residues. CDR3 coding DNA: TGTGCCAGCAATCAAGCAGGGGACCACTACGAGCAGTACTTC. Translated, it gives CASNQAGDHYEQYF.

In its sample, this clone was seen once. The chain carries TRBV12-5 and TRBJ1-1; a weak D match, TRBD1 (5 bases). The V gene lost 6 bases and the J gene lost 1 base, with 6 bases spanning the gap. Looked up from germline, CDR1 is LGHNT and CDR2 is FRNRAP. This CDR3 has 12 amino acids. The CDR3 spells CASGRENTEAFF. The CDR3 nucleotides read TGTGCTAGTGGCAGGGAGAACACTGAAGCTTTCTTT. The variable domain in full, completed from reference TRBV12-5 and TRBJ1-1, reads DARVTQTPRHKVTEMGQEVTMRCQPILGHNTVFWYRQTMMQGLELLAYFRNRAPLDDSGMPKDRFSAEMPDATLATLKIQPSEPRDSAVYFCASGRENTEAFFGQGTRLTVV.

This clone was seen a handful of times. The genes are TRBV28 and TRBJ2-7; TRBD2 might be the D (6 bases). Per the germline V gene, CDR1 is MDHEN and CDR2 is SYDVKM. The CDR3 loop spans 14 amino acids. Trimming left V 2 bases short and J 3 bases short, with 11 bases between. CDR3 DNA sequence: TGTGCCAGCAGTTTAGGTGGCGGGAACTACGAGCAGTACTTC. Translation gives CASSLGGGNYEQYF.

V usage is TRBV7-8 and J usage is TRBJ2-5, with 8 bases that match TRBD2. V shed 1 base, J shed 6 bases, and the junction held 10 bases outside the gene matches. The CDR3 covers 16 residues. Germline CDR1 and CDR2: SGHVS and FQNEAQ. The CDR3 nucleotides are TGTGCCAGCAGCTTAGTAGGTCTAGCGGGCTTGAAGACCCAGTACTTC. Translating gives CASSLVGLAGLKTQYF.

The J gene is TRBJ2-2, the V gene TRBV4-1; possibly TRBD1 or TRBD2 for D (5 bases each). There are 15 residues in the CDR3. V lost 6 bases and J lost 6, with 17 bases in between. The germline V gene has CDR1 MGHRA and CDR2 YSYEKL. CDR3 DNA sequence: TGCGCCAGCAGGCCCGGGACGGCGGAACCCGGGGAGCTGTTTTTT. Amino acids: CASRPGTAEPGELFF.

The rearrangement uses TRBV7-2 and TRBJ2-7, with 7 bases identical to TRBD2. The CDR3 length is 16 residues. Per germline, CDR1 SGHTA and CDR2 FQGNSA. The V gene end was trimmed by 2 bases and the J gene end by 7 bases; junction bases not matched to a gene: 14. CDR3: CASSLLGSGTLGEQYF. DNA for the CDR3: TGTGCCAGCAGCTTACTCGGGAGCGGGACCCTGGGGGAGCAGTACTTC.

The chain uses TRBV25-1 and TRBJ1-4; D is unresolved. V was clipped by 6 bases and J by 8 bases, with 16 bases between them. The CDR3 spans 14 residues. Germline V gene data show CDR1 as MGHDK and CDR2 as SYGVNS. The CDR3 DNA sequence: TGTGCCAGCAGAAACGGGGATTTTCGAGAAAAACTGTTTTTT. Residues: CASRNGDFREKLFF.

The V call is TRBV7-9, the J call TRBJ2-7; D may be TRBD1 (5 bases). The CDR3 covers 14 residues. CDR1 and CDR2 from the germline V gene are SEHNR and FQNEAQ (reference sequence). The ends were cut back, 1 base at V and 2 bases at J, with 9 bases in the middle. In DNA form, the CDR3 reads TGTGCCAGCAGCTTAGGGGCAGGGCCCTACGAGCAGTACTTC. It specifies CASSLGAGPYEQYF.

The chain is built from TRBV11-2 and TRBJ2-7; TRBD2 matches at 15 bases. Trimming took 4 bases from V and 5 from J; bases not matched to a gene: 6. This CDR3 comprises 16 residues. Germline V CDR1 and CDR2: SGHAT, FQNNGV. The CDR3 sequence is CASSWEGLAGGDEQYF. Written as DNA, the CDR3 is TGTGCCAGCAGCTGGGAGGGACTAGCGGGAGGTGACGAGCAGTACTTC.

The chain carries TRBV12-2 and TRBJ2-1; the D segment call TRBD2 is taken from the table without a DNA check. TRBV12-2 is annotated as a pseudogene. This CDR3 comprises 18 residues. CDR3 DNA sequence: TGTGCAAGTCGCGGGCGGACTAGCGGGAGGAGCCCCTACAATGAGCAGTTCTTC. It specifies CASRGRTSGRSPYNEQFF.

Points on this clone: Distinct nucleotide sequences in the sample also encode this CDR3. The rearrangement uses TRBV18 and TRBJ2-5, with 12 nucleotides matching TRBD2. CDR3 size: 15 residues. After removal of 0 bases from V and 4 bases from J, the junction contained 0 bases not matched to a gene. Germline assignment: CDR1 KGHSH and CDR2 LQKENI. Written as DNA, the CDR3 is TGTGCCAGCTCACCACCGGGACTAGCGGGAGAGACCCAGTACTTC. Its translation is CASSPPGLAGETQYF.

The V and J genes are TRBV5-4 and TRBJ1-2, with D possibly matching TRBD1 (5 bases). The germline V gene encodes CDR1 SGHNT and CDR2 YYREEE (reference sequence). Trimming took off 1 base at V and 1 base at J, with 5 bases between the two ends. The CDR3 has 13 amino acids. CDR3 nucleotides: TGTGCCAGCAGCTTGCAGGGTAACTATGGCTACACCTTC. Translation gives CASSLQGNYGYTF.

The chain uses TRBV28 and TRBJ1-2; tentatively, D is TRBD1 (5 bases). Germline V lookup: CDR1 MDHEN, CDR2 SYDVKM. V was trimmed by 2 bases and J by 3 bases, leaving 16 bases between them. CDR3 length equals 16 residues. CDR3 coding DNA: TGTGCCAGCAGTTTACCGCCCGGGGACTCCTACTATGGCTACACCTTC. Translating it yields CASSLPPGDSYYGYTF.

The chain joins TRBV6-5 to TRBJ1-2; D gene ambiguous. Germline assignment: CDR1 MNHEY and CDR2 SVGAGI. V lost 5 bases, J lost 8 bases, and 12 bases lay in between. The CDR3 runs 12 residues. The CDR3 DNA reads TGTGCCAGCAGTAATCAAAGGAAGGGCTACACCTTC. Its translation: CASSNQRKGYTF.

This sequence joins TRBV10-2 and TRBJ2-3; D perhaps matches TRBD2 (6 bases). The CDR3 is 14 amino acids. The V end was cut by 0 bases, the J end by 7 bases, with 11 bases between. Looked up from germline, CDR1 is WSHSY and CDR2 is SAAADI. The CDR3 here is CASSESGRGNTQYF. The CDR3 DNA reads TGCGCCAGCAGTGAGTCGGGGCGCGGGAATACGCAGTATTTT.

The chain carries TRBV2 and TRBJ2-1; TRBD1 matches at 7 bases. The length of the CDR3 is 12 residues. Unmatched junction bases numbered 6, after V lost 6 bases and J lost 10 bases. Germline-derived CDR1 and CDR2 are SNHLY and FYNNEI. CDR3 DNA sequence: TGTGCCAGCAGCCCACAGGGGAGAGAGCAGTTCTTC. This sequence encodes CASSPQGREQFF.

This clone has just one count. This likely reflects a read error, since a far larger clone is one base away. Here the CDR3 reads CASSYYNEQFF. In nucleotides, the CDR3 is TGTGCCAGCAGTTATTACAATGAGCAGTTCTTC. The chain employs TRBV11-2 and TRBJ2-1; D remains unclear. The V gene lost 6 bases and the J gene lost 4 bases, with 4 bases spanning the gap. CDR1 SGHAT and CDR2 FQNNGV come from the germline V gene. The CDR3 is 11 amino acids.

Turning to this clone: This sample also contains other DNA sequences that code for the same CDR3. The CDR3 DNA follows: TGTGCCAGCAGCTTGGCCCTAGCGGGGGGACAAGAGACCCAGTACTTC. It is translated as CASSLALAGGQETQYF. This chain links TRBV7-9 with TRBJ2-5; 11 bases align to TRBD2. V lost 3 bases and J lost 2; bases outside the gene matches: 5. In germline, CDR1 is SEHNR, CDR2 FQNEAQ (reference sequence). This CDR3 comprises 16 residues.